A single sample is the source of the 18 T cell receptor beta chains below, sequenced in a study of T-cell memory formation after mild COVID-19. MiXCR was run by TCRdb on the 5' RACE reads, yielding one entry per CDR3 protein. The table has 450,000 or so distinct CDR3 sequences, around 19% seen once. The source material was PBMCs or a T cell subset sorted from them (not recorded which). Source of these receptors: an adult woman who had mild COVID-19 (a few samples of this study predate the infection). Cell type and time point are not known.

This clonotype has more than one count but fewer than ten. The gene calls are TRBV11-2 and TRBJ2-3; D may be TRBD2 (5 bases). Germline loops: CDR1 SGHAT, CDR2 FQNNGV. The CDR3 consists of 18 residues. Trimming pared 3 bases from V and 2 bases from J, leaving 21 bases between. The CDR3 nucleotides are TGTGCCAGCAGCTTGCTTAGCAGGAGGTCGGGGTCCACAGATACGCAGTATTTT. Residues: CASSLLSRRSGSTDTQYF.

The chain recombines TRBV7-8 with TRBJ2-5, with 9 bases matching TRBD2. After removal of 2 bases from V and 6 bases from J, the junction contained 7 bases not matched to a gene. The CDR3 contains 15 residues. Per germline, CDR1 SGHVS and CDR2 FQNEAQ. The CDR3 DNA is TGTGCCAGCAGCTTACCGGGACTAGCTTTCCAGACCCAGTACTTC. It specifies CASSLPGLAFQTQYF.

The V gene is TRBV5-1, the J gene TRBJ2-1, with 8 bases identical to TRBD1. Germline V gene lookup returns CDR1 SGHRS and CDR2 YFSETQ. The CDR3 loop spans 13 amino acids. The ends lost 4 bases at V and 7 bases at J; junction bases unmatched: 4. Here the CDR3 reads CASSTWTGNEQFF. CDR3 DNA sequence: TGCGCCAGCAGCACCTGGACAGGGAATGAGCAGTTCTTC.

The rearrangement joins TRBV27 to TRBJ1-4; 7 nucleotides agree with TRBD1. There are 14 residues in the CDR3. Per germline, CDR1 MNHEY and CDR2 SMNVEV (reference sequence). V lost 5 bases, J lost 9 bases, and 9 bases stayed unmatched. CDR3 sequence (DNA): TGTGCCAGCAGTCCGGGGGAGGGGGCTAAAAAACTGTTTTTT. Amino acid sequence: CASSPGEGAKKLFF. Complete variable domain (other parts from reference TRBV27 and TRBJ1-4): EAQVTQNPRYLITVTGKKLTVTCSQNMNHEYMSWYRQDPGLGLRQIYYSMNVEVTDKGDVPEGYKVSRKEKRNFPLILESPSPNQTSLYFCASSPGEGAKKLFFGSGTQLSVL.

The chain links TRBV6-6 to TRBJ2-1; TRBD2 might be the D (5 bases). Germline CDR1 and CDR2: MNHNY and SVGAGI (reference sequence). V was cut by 0 bases and J by 6 bases, with 6 bases left in between. The CDR3 length is 13 residues. The CDR3 loop is CASSYSSGNEQFF. The DNA for the CDR3 is TGTGCCAGCAGTTACTCGAGCGGCAATGAGCAGTTCTTC.

This clonotype was observed a handful of times. The chain links TRBV27 to TRBJ2-7; 9 bases line up with TRBD2. With V trimmed by 3 bases and J by 2 bases, 5 bases remained unmatched. Germline lookup yields CDR1 MNHEY and CDR2 SMNVEV (reference sequence). CDR3 length equals 15 residues. CDR3 nucleotides: TGTGCCAGCAGTTTCAGTAGCGGGAGACCCTACGAGCAGTACTTC. This codes for CASSFSSGRPYEQYF.

This clonotype was seen ten or more times. The CDR3 protein is CASSLSGGKETQYF. The CDR3 bases are TGTGCCAGCAGTTTGTCGGGGGGCAAAGAGACCCAGTACTTC. The gene calls are TRBV12-3 or TRBV12-4 and TRBJ2-5, with D perhaps matching TRBD2 (7 bases). The V and J ends lost 3 bases and 3 bases respectively, with 11 bases between them. The CDR3 runs 14 residues.

This clonotype was picked up a small number of times. The chain is built from TRBV5-6 and TRBJ2-6, with D tentatively TRBD1 (5 bases). CDR1 is SGHDT, CDR2 YYEEEE, per germline. The CDR3 runs to 17 residues. Trimming left V 0 bases short and J 3 bases short, with 13 bases between. CDR3 sequence (DNA): TGTGCCAGCAGCTTGGCGATGGGGCGCGATGGGGCCAACGTCCTGACTTTC. It yields the protein CASSLAMGRDGANVLTF.

The rearrangement joins TRBV12-3 or TRBV12-4 to TRBJ2-7; 10 nucleotides line up with TRBD2. After removal of 3 bases from V and 4 bases from J, the junction contained 9 bases not matched to a gene. The CDR3 length is 16 residues. In nucleotides, the CDR3 is TGTGCCAGCAGTTTTGAGTACGGACTAGCGGCATACGAGCAGTACTTC. Translation: CASSFEYGLAAYEQYF.

This clonotype was seen a few times. The V gene is TRBV4-2, the J gene TRBJ2-1; 11 nucleotides match TRBD2. The V segment lost 2 bases and the J segment 3 bases; nucleotides outside the gene matches: 3. The CDR3 has 16 residues. Germline-derived CDR1 and CDR2 are LGHNA and YNFKEQ. This CDR3 reads CASSQTGLAVYNEQFF. The CDR3 DNA is TGTGCCAGCAGCCAAACGGGACTAGCGGTCTACAATGAGCAGTTCTTC.

This clonotype has a handful of counts. The rearrangement joins TRBV12-3 or TRBV12-4 to TRBJ1-2, with 10 bases fitting TRBD1. This CDR3 spans 16 amino acids. With 6 bases clipped from V and 8 bases from J, the junction kept 15 bases outside the gene matches. The CDR3 sequence: CASSPSRDRGPWGYTF. CDR3 sequence (DNA): TGTGCCAGCAGCCCTTCCCGGGACAGGGGTCCATGGGGCTACACCTTC.

The V gene is TRBV2, the J gene TRBJ2-7; D is perhaps TRBD1 or TRBD2 (6 bases each). Trimming shortened V by 4 bases and J by 4 bases, and 17 bases separated the two germline ends. Germline CDR1 reads SNHLY; CDR2 reads FYNNEI. The CDR3 sequence is 15 residues long. DNA for the CDR3: TGTGCCAGCAGTGGAGCCGGAGGGGGGTATTACGAGCAGTACTTC. It is translated as CASSGAGGGYYEQYF.

This clonotype was detected a few times. As DNA, the CDR3 is TGTGCCAGCAGTCAGACCATAGCGGGAGGGCAAGAGACCCAGTACTTC. It yields the protein CASSQTIAGGQETQYF. J is TRBJ2-5 and V is TRBV6-2 or TRBV6-3, with 11 bases matching TRBD2. Germline V gene data show CDR1 as MNHEY and CDR2 as SVGEGT. CDR3 length: 16 residues. J was trimmed by 2 bases and V by 5 bases; bases with no gene match: 7.

This clonotype was detected a few times. The V and J genes are TRBV7-8 and TRBJ2-1, with 14 bases fitting TRBD2. CDR1 is SGHVS, CDR2 FQNEAQ, per germline. Trimming cost V 4 bases and J 2 bases; bases outside gene matches: 10. The CDR3 is made up of 19 amino acids. CDR3 protein: CASSSQRTSGRRAYNEQFF. The CDR3 DNA sequence: TGTGCCAGCAGCTCCCAGCGGACTAGCGGGAGGAGGGCCTACAATGAGCAGTTCTTC.

A few counts support this clonotype. The V call is TRBV6-4, the J call TRBJ2-1, with D perhaps being TRBD1 or TRBD2 (5 bases each). V was shortened by 2 bases and J by 4 bases, with 9 bases between the two germline ends. The CDR3 has 14 amino acids. Per the germline V gene, CDR1 is MRHNA and CDR2 is SNTAGT. DNA of the CDR3: TGTGCCAGCAGTGACGGGACGGATTACAATGAGCAGTTCTTC. Residues: CASSDGTDYNEQFF.

This clonotype was recorded a few times. The gene calls are TRBV4-3 and TRBJ2-3; no firm D call. V was clipped by 4 bases and J by 2 bases, with 7 bases between them. CDR1 and CDR2 (germline): LGHNA, YSLEER. CDR3 length: 13 amino acids. The CDR3 reads CASSRELTDTQYF. The CDR3 bases are TGCGCCAGCAGCCGGGAACTCACAGATACGCAGTATTTT.

This clonotype was seen more than once but under ten times. This chain uses TRBV5-1 with TRBJ1-2, with a weak D call TRBD1 (5 bases). V lost 0 bases to trimming and J lost 8 bases, with 14 bases between them. There are 14 residues in the CDR3. Germline loops: CDR1 SGHRS, CDR2 YFSETQ. This CDR3 reads CASSLGAGPEGYTF. DNA of the CDR3: TGCGCCAGCAGCTTGGGGGCAGGGCCAGAGGGCTACACCTTC.

The gene calls are TRBV3-1 and TRBJ1-4; D perhaps matches TRBD1 (5 bases). V lost 3 bases to trimming and J lost 5 bases, with 13 bases between them. This CDR3 has 15 amino acids. Germline CDR1 reads LGHDT; CDR2 reads YNNKEL (reference sequence). The CDR3, as DNA: TGTGCCAGCAGCCACGCCGGGGGTTTAAATGAAAAACTGTTTTTT. It specifies CASSHAGGLNEKLFF. Based on the CDR3 plus reference TRBV3-1 and TRBJ1-4, the full variable domain is DTAVSQTPKYLVTQMGNDKSIKCEQNLGHDTMYWYKQDSKKFLKIMFSYNNKELIINETVPNRFSPKSPDKAHLNLHINSLELGDSAVYFCASSHAGGLNEKLFFGSGTQLSVL.